These T cell receptor beta chains were read from a single sample in a study of T cells in Graves' hyperthyroidism and ophthalmopathy. MiXCR, run by TCRdb on the multiplex PCR reads, gives a single entry per CDR3 protein. The repertoire has 400,000 to 500,000 distinct CDR3 sequences, around 15% of them found once; the top ten carry about 4.9%. The sequenced sample was blood. These receptors all come from a woman younger than 30 with Graves' hyperthyroidism. The CDR3 runs from the conserved cysteine through the conserved F or W. Each record gives: V gene, CDR3 length, CDR3 protein.

V: TRBV4-1; length: 15; CDR3: CASSQEYRNNQPQHF
V: TRBV5-1; length: 14; CDR3: CASSPRHGTDTQYF
V: TRBV5-6; length: 16; CDR3: CASSWRQQPSTDTQYF
V: TRBV7-9; length: 13; CDR3: CASSSTPTGELFF
V: TRBV5-1; length: 15; CDR3: CASSLEGVDNSPLHF
V: TRBV4-1; length: 14; CDR3: CASSQEDRDNEQFF
V: TRBV19; length: 20; CDR3: CASSIGTSGISGGKYNEQFF
V: TRBV19; length: 13; CDR3: CASRTGYDEKLFF
V: TRBV11-3; length: 16; CDR3: CASSLETSGSANEQFF
V: TRBV7-8; length: 13; CDR3: CASSLGQSGELFF
V: TRBV6-1; length: 16; CDR3: CASSERAAGGQETQYF
V: TRBV28; length: 15; CDR3: CASSLSFGTSYEQYF
V: TRBV28; length: 15; CDR3: CASSTGISGANVLTF
V: TRBV28; length: 14; CDR3: CASTTQGVGEKLFF
V: TRBV11-2; length: 13; CDR3: CASSLGTNSPLHF
V: TRBV28; length: 15; CDR3: CASSLLGQGGETQYF
V: TRBV28; length: 22; CDR3: CASSLIGGSGTGGGGSNQPQHF
V: TRBV28; length: 15; CDR3: CASSFPGQGGERLFF
V: TRBV29-1; length: 11; CDR3: CSDRTDTGYTF
V: TRBV20-1; length: 16; CDR3: CSARAHRQVSYNEQFF
V: TRBV10-3; length: 15; CDR3: CAISERAGSNEKLFF
V: TRBV15; length: 16; CDR3: CATRIGTPDSYNEQFF
V: TRBV19; length: 15; CDR3: CASSLPGQATYEQYF
V: TRBV3-1; length: 18; CDR3: CASSQVKKVRREDKTQYF
V: TRBV20-1; length: 17; CDR3: CSARDTGGILAKNIQYF
V: TRBV27; length: 13; CDR3: CASNEAGGPEQFF
V: TRBV5-1; length: 12; CDR3: CASNAGGTEQFF
V: TRBV6-1; length: 15; CDR3: CASRPGLAGVWEQYF
V: TRBV27; length: 13; CDR3: CASSLSGTYGYTF
V: TRBV10-1; length: 16; CDR3: CASSDQAGPNTDTQYF
V: TRBV29-1; length: 14; CDR3: CSGTGTSGTYEQYF
V: TRBV19; length: 14; CDR3: CASSISGLDYEQFF
V: TRBV28; length: 17; CDR3: CASSLEAVWRGNYGYTF
V: TRBV14; length: 21; CDR3: CASSPTYGTRLWGSSYNEQFF
V: TRBV28; length: 15; CDR3: CASRDGGGSSGGYTF
V: TRBV7-2; length: 14; CDR3: CASSLSSYNSPLHF
V: TRBV20-1; length: 13; CDR3: CSATTGVGEKLFF
V: TRBV28; length: 12; CDR3: CASSPPRGEQYF
V: TRBV28; length: 15; CDR3: CASSLTGTGTYGYTF
V: TRBV7-3; length: 15; CDR3: CASSLFGRREETQYF
V: TRBV28; length: 20; CDR3: CASTPRDRGPRKVAKNIQYF
V: TRBV28; length: 17; CDR3: CASSLVSGTGWNQPQHF
V: TRBV7-2; length: 13; CDR3: CASSFRQRGTQYF
V: TRBV4-3; length: 13; CDR3: CASSPEQNSPLHF
V: TRBV5-5; length: 16; CDR3: CASSLIATLGANVLTF
V: TRBV25-1; length: 14; CDR3: CASSELGQGSGAFF
V: TRBV28; length: 12; CDR3: CAIQESEGNQFF
V: TRBV6-2/TRBV6-3; length: 15; CDR3: CASSHSGSVYNEQFF
V: TRBV7-2; length: 12; CDR3: CATAFAGDIQYF
V: TRBV28; length: 14; CDR3: CAAPRSGSFELQYF
V: TRBV7-7; length: 15; CDR3: CASGRTVLNTGELFF
V: TRBV2; length: 14; CDR3: CASSDRQGTDTQYF
V: TRBV29-1; length: 13; CDR3: CSVVHSGGYEQYF
V: TRBV12-3/TRBV12-4; length: 15; CDR3: CASSLAGGNTGELFF
V: TRBV6-1; length: 15; CDR3: CASSTQGLASDTQYF
V: TRBV12-3/TRBV12-4; length: 15; CDR3: CASSTTSGRTYEQYF
V: TRBV7-9; length: 15; CDR3: CASSASVKTYNEQFF
V: TRBV6-1; length: 13; CDR3: CASFRDSSYGYTF
V: TRBV7-2; length: 15; CDR3: CASSKGLAGEETQYF